This T cell receptor beta chain was identified during a study of PD-L1 blockade in urothelial cancer. V trimming: 2 bases; J trimming: 7 bases; junction bases outside the gene matches: 7. The germline V gene has CDR1 SGHRS and CDR2 YFSETQ. The CDR3 consists of 16 residues. Profiled with immunoSEQ multiplex PCR; TCRdb holds only in-frame clones, not every one. The sample records tens of thousands of clones, about 80% being singletons. The chain couples TRBV5-1 to TRBJ2-7; 15 bases fit TRBD2. Here the sequenced sample was PBMCs, taken around atezolizumab (anti-PD-L1) treatment. This receptor was taken from a man aged 70-80 years with urothelial cancer. CDR3 nucleotides: TGCGCCAGCAGCTTCGGGGGACTAGCGGGAGGATGGGAGCAGTACTTC. Residues: CASSFGGLAGGWEQYF.